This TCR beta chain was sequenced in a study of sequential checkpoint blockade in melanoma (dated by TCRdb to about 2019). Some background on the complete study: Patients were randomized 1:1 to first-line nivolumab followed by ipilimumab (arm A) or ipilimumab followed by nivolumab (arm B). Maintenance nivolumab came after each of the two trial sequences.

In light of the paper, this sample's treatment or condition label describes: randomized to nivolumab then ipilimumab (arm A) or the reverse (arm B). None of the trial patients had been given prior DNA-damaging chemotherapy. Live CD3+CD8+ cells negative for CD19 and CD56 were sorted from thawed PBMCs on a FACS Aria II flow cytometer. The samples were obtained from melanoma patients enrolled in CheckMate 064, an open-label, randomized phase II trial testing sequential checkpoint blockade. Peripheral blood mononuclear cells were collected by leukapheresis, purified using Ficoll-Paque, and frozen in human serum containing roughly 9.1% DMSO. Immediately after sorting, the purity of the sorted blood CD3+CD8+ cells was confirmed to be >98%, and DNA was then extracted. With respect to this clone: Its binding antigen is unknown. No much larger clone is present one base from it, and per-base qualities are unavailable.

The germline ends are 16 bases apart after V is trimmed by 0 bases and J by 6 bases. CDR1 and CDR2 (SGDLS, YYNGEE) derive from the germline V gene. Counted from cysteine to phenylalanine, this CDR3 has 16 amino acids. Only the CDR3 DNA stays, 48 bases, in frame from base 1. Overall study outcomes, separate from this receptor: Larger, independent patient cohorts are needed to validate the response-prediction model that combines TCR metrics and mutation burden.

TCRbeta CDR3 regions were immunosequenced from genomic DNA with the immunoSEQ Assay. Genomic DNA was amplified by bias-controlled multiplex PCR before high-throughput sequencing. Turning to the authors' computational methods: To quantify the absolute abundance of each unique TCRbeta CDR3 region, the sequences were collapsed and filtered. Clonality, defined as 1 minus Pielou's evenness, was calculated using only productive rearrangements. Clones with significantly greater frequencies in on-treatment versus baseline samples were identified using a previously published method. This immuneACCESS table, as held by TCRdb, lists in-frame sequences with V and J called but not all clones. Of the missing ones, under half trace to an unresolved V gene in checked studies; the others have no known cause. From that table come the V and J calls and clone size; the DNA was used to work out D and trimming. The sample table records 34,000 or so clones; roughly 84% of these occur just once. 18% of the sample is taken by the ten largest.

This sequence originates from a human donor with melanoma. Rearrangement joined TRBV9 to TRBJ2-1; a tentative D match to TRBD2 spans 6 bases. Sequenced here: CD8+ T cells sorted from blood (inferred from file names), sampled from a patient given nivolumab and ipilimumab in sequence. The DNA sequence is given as TGTGCCAGCAGCGTAGACCTAGGGAGGTACGCCAATGAGCAGTTCTTC. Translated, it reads CASSVDLGRYANEQFF. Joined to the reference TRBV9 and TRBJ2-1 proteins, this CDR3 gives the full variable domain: DSGVTQTPKHLITATGQRVTLRCSPRSGDLSVYWYQQSLDQGLQFLIQYYNGEERAKGNILERFSAQQFPDLHSELNLSSLELGDSALYFCASSVDLGRYANEQFFGPGTRLTVL.